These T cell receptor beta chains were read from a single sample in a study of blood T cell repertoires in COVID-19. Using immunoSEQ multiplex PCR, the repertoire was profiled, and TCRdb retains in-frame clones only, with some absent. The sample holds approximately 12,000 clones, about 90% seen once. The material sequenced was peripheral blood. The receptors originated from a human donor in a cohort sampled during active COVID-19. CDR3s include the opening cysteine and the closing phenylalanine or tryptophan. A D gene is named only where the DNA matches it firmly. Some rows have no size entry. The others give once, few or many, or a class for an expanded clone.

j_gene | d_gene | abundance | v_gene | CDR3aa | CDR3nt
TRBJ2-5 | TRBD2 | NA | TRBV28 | CASSFWSPGTSGGAQYF | TGTGCCAGCAGTTTTTGGAGTCCGGGCACTAGCGGGGGGGCCCAGTACTTC
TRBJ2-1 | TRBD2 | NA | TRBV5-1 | CASSLFSGGADEQFF | TGCGCCAGCAGCTTGTTTAGCGGGGGGGCCGATGAGCAGTTCTTC
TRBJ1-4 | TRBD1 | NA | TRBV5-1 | CASSLGNRGQSVTNEKLFF | TGCGCCAGCAGCTTGGGTAACAGGGGGCAATCTGTGACTAATGAAAAACTGTTTTTT
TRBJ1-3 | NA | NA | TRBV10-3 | CAIRGGDTIYF | TGTGCCATCAGAGGGGGGGACACCATATATTTT
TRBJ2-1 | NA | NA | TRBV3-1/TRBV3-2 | CASSLSDFSYNEQFF | TGTGCCAGCAGCCTAAGCGACTTTTCCTACAATGAGCAGTTCTTC
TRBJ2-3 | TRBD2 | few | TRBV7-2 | CASTLTGTRLTDTQYF | TGTGCCAGCACCCTAACCGGGACTAGACTCACAGATACGCAGTATTTT
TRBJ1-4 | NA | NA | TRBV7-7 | CASSLGPSSYRTEKLFF | TGTGCCAGCAGCTTAGGTCCTAGTTCCTACAGGACTGAAAAACTGTTTTTT
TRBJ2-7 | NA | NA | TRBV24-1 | CATSDPKTGDYEQYF | TGTGCCACCAGTGATCCAAAGACAGGGGACTATGAGCAGTACTTC
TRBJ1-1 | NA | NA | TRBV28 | CASRSYPGTRNTEAFF | TGTGCCAGCCGCTCATACCCCGGGACACGGAACACTGAAGCTTTCTTT
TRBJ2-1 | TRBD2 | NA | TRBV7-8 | CASSPLRTSGGNEQFF | TGTGCCAGCAGCCCCCTTCGGACTAGCGGGGGAAATGAGCAGTTCTTC
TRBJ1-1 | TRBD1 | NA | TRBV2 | CASRTDRGTEAFF | TGTGCCAGCAGAACTGACAGGGGCACTGAAGCTTTCTTT
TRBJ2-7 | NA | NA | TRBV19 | CASSIGGTARPSYEQYF | TGTGCCAGTAGTATAGGTGGGACTGCCCGACCATCCTACGAGCAGTACTTC
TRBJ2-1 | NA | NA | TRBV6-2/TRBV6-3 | CASSYKHNEQFF | TGTGCCAGCAGTTACAAGCATAATGAGCAGTTCTTC
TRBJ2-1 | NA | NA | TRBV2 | CASSEEPTSPNEQFF | TGTGCCAGCAGTGAGGAGCCTACCTCCCCCAATGAGCAGTTCTTC
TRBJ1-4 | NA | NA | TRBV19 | CASSPMIWGRTNEKLFF | TGTGCCAGTAGCCCGATGATCTGGGGCCGAACTAATGAAAAACTGTTTTTT
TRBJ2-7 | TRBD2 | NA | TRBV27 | CASSHRGGAAYEQYF | TGTGCCAGCAGCCACCGGGGGGGGGCCGCCTACGAGCAGTACTTC
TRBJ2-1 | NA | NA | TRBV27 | CASSSPSRDTGNEQFF | TGTGCCAGCAGTTCCCCCTCCCGGGACACAGGCAATGAGCAGTTCTTC
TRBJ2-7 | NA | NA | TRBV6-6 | CASSYESYEQYF | TGTGCCAGCAGTTACGAGAGTTACGAGCAGTACTTC
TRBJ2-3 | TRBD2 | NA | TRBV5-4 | CASSRGGLAASSTDTQYF | TGTGCCAGCAGCCGCGGAGGGCTAGCGGCCTCTAGCACAGATACGCAGTATTTT
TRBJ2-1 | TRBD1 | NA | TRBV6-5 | CASSPGTGINEQFF | TGTGCCAGCAGTCCCGGGACAGGGATCAATGAGCAGTTCTTC
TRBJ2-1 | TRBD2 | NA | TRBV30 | CAWSVRGLAGGPRNEQFF | TGTGCCTGGAGTGTACGCGGACTAGCGGGGGGCCCTCGCAATGAGCAGTTCTTC
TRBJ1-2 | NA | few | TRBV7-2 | CASSFTGGDYGYTF | TGTGCCAGCAGCTTCACTGGAGGGGACTATGGCTACACCTTC
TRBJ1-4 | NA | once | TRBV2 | CASSETVQATEKLFF | TGTGCCAGCAGTGAAACGGTACAGGCTACCGAAAAACTGTTTTTT
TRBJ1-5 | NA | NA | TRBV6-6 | CASSAADQPQHF | TGTGCCAGCAGTGCCGCAGATCAGCCCCAGCATTTT
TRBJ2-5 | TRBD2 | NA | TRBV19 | CASTSAGQETQYF | TGTGCCAGTACCTCAGCGGGGCAAGAGACCCAGTACTTC
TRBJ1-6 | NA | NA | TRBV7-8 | CASSRDWNNSPLHF | TGTGCCAGCAGCCGTGACTGGAATAATTCACCCCTCCACTTT
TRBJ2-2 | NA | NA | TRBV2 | CASSEPRKNTGELFF | TGTGCCAGCAGTGAACCCAGGAAGAACACCGGGGAGCTGTTTTTT
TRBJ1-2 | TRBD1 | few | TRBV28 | CASRGTGGRGYTF | TGTGCCAGCAGGGGCACAGGGGGACGTGGCTACACCTTC
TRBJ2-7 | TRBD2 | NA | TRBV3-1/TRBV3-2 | CASSLRLAGGLPMGEQYF | TGTGCCAGCAGCCTCCGACTAGCGGGGGGCCTCCCAATGGGCGAGCAGTACTTC
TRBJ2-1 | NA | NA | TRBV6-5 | CASRELSYNEQFF | TGTGCCAGCAGGGAGCTCTCCTACAATGAGCAGTTCTTC
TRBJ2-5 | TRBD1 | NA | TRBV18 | CASSLEQGQETQYF | TGTGCCAGCTCTCTTGAACAGGGGCAGGAGACCCAGTACTTC
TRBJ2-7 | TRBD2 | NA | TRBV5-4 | CASSLARVGTSGYEQYF | TGTGCCAGCAGCTTGGCGAGAGTCGGGACTAGCGGTTACGAGCAGTACTTC
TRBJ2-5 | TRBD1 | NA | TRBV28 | CASSPGTVQETQYF | TGTGCCAGCAGCCCCGGGACAGTCCAAGAGACCCAGTACTTC
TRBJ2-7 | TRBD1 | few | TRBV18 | CASSPDRGKTYEQYF | TGTGCCAGCTCACCGGACAGGGGAAAGACGTACGAGCAGTACTTC
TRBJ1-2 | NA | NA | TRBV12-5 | CASGSALGSGDYGYTF | TGTGCTAGTGGTTCAGCTTTAGGCTCGGGGGACTATGGCTACACCTTC